The TCR beta chain described here comes from a study of blood T cell repertoires in COVID-19. Background on the study: The study drew acute and convalescent COVID-19 samples from the United States, Italy and Spain. From T cells, B-cell-depleted T cells, or PBMCs came the material, which was cDNA or gDNA.

Per the study methods: Amplified reference gene primers provided the basis for estimating nucleated cell counts. Sequencing was performed with immunoSEQ multiplex PCR; in TCRdb, only in-frame clones are kept and a portion is missing. V and J calls and clone size follow that table, whereas D and trimming were derived from the DNA. The sample shows about 50,000 clones, approximately 85% of them seen only once. Germline loops: CDR1 LNHDA, CDR2 SQIVND (reference sequence). The CDR3 contains 12 residues. The V gene lost 5 bases and the J gene lost 4 bases, with 6 bases spanning the gap. V is TRBV19 and J is TRBJ2-1; maybe TRBD2 (5 bases). The sequencing input was peripheral blood. The sequence was obtained from a man aged 60-69 years with acute or convalescent COVID-19. For the CDR3, the DNA is TGTGCCAGTAGTCCGGGATACAATGAGCAGTTCTTC. Its translation: CASSPGYNEQFF.